This T cell receptor (beta chain) was sequenced in a study of shared clonotypes between healthy human individuals. Assay: immunoSEQ multiplex PCR; the TCRdb copy retains only in-frame clones and omits some. There are 700,000 or so clones in the sample; less than 80% occur only once, and 1.8% lies in the top ten. Worth noting for this clone: The antigen remains undetermined.

CD4+ cells underwent separation, giving CD45RA+ naive and CD45RA-negative memory subsets. Study-wide results and caveats: The sampled material consisted only of blood, and tissue repertoires are likely to differ. The generation probabilities recorded for non-shared clonotypes fell below those of clonotypes shared by all four donors. Larger richness was generally estimated for naive than memory subsets.

Germline CDR1 reads SGHTA; CDR2 reads FQGNSA. Trimming took 5 bases from V and 5 from J, leaving 19 bases between them. This CDR3 has 16 residues. The sequence derives from a woman in her thirties in good health. Sequencing used memory CD4+ T cells sorted from blood. Subset: CD45RA-negative fraction. The chain links TRBV7-2 to TRBJ2-1; D gene uncertain. As DNA, the CDR3 is TGTGCCAGCAGCCCAAACGGTACCCCGGGTGACAATGAGCAGTTCTTC. It translates to CASSPNGTPGDNEQFF.